This TCR beta chain was captured by sequencing in a study of cytomegalovirus exposure and HLA in healthy donors. Study-wide context: Counted in an early data release were approximately 85 million unique TCRs from HLA-typed donors.

On this clone: Its specificity is not known.

V gave up 5 bases and J gave up 1 base; unmatched junction bases: 3. CDR1 and CDR2 from the germline V gene are SGHTA and FQGTGA. The CDR3 is 14 amino acids. General study points: In a later analysis, 16,951 TCR beta sequences were associated with HLA alleles at 0.05 false discovery rate. Presence/absence comparisons presumed near-even sequencing depth among donors. With DRB1 most and HLA-C fewest, TCR association rates differed between HLA loci in a later analysis.

Amplification used 60 Vbeta primers and 13 Jbeta primers. This table comes from immunoSEQ multiplex PCR, and its TCRdb copy is limited to in-frame clones, with some not included. The table includes over 100,000 clones, about 61% detected once. This clonotype was sampled from a woman in her thirties or forties in good health and CMV-seronegative. The material sequenced was PBMCs. This chain links TRBV7-3 with TRBJ1-1; 8 bases are shared with TRBD1. The DNA for the CDR3 is TGTGCCAGCAGCATCACAGGGGGGAACACTGAAGCTTTCTTT. Its protein is CASSITGGNTEAFF.